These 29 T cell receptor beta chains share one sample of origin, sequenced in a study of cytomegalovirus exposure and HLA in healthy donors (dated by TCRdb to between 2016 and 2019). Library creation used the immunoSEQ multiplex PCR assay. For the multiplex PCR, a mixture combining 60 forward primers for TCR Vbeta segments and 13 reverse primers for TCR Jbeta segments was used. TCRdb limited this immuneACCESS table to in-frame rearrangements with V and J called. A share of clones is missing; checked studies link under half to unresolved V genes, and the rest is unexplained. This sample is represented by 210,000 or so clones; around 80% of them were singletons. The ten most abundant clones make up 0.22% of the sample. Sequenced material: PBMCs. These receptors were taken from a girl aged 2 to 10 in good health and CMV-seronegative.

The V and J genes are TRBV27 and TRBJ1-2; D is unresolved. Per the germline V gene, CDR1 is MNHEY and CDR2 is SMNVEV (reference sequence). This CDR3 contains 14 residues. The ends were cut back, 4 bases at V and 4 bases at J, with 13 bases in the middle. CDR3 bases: TGTGCCAGCAGTTCATTGGAGACTGGCTATGGCTACACCTTC. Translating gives CASSSLETGYGYTF.

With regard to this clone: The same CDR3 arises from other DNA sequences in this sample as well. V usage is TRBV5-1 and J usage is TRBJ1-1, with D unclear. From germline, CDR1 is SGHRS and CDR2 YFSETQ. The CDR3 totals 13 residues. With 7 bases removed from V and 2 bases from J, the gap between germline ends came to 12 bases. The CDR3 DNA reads TGCGCCAGCTCCTTAGAACCCAACACTGAAGCTTTCTTT. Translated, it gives CASSLEPNTEAFF.

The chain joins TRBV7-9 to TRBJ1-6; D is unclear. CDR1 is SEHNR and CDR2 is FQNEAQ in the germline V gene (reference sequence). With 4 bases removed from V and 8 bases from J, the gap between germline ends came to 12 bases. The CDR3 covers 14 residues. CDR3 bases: TGTGCCAGCAGCTACACCAACCGGGATTCACCCCTCCACTTT. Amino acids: CASSYTNRDSPLHF.

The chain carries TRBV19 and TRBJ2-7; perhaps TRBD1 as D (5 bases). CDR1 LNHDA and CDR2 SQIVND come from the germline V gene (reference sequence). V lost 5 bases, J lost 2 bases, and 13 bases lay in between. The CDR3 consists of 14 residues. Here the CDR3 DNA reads TGTGCCAGTAGTCCATTGTTAGGGGCCTACGAGCAGTACTTC. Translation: CASSPLLGAYEQYF.

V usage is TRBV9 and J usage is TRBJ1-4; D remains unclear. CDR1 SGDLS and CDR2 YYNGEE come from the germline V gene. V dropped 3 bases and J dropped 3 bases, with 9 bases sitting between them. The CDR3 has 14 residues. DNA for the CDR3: TGTGCCAGCAGCGCTGGGAGTTCTAATGAAAAACTGTTTTTT. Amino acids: CASSAGSSNEKLFF.

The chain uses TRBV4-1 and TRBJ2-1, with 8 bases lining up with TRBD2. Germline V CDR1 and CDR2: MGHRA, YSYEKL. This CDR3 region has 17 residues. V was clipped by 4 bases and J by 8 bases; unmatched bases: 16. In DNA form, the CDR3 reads TGCGCCAGCAGCCCGCAAAACAAGGGCGGGGGGTTCTATGAGCAGTTCTTC. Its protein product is CASSPQNKGGGFYEQFF.

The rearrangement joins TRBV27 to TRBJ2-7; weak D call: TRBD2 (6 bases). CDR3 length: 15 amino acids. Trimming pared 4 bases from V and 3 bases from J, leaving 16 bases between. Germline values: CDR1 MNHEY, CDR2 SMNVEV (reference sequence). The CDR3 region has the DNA TGTGCCAGCAGTTCCCGGGACTCGAGGGGCTACGAGCAGTACTTC. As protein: CASSSRDSRGYEQYF.

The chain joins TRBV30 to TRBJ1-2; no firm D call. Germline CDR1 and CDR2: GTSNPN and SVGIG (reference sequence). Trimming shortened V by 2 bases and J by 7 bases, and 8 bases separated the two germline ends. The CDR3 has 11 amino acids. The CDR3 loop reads CAWSPGIGYTF. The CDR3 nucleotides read TGTGCCTGGAGTCCGGGGATTGGCTACACCTTC. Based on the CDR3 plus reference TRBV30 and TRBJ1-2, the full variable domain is SQTIHQWPATLVQPVGSPLSLECTVEGTSNPNLYWYRQAAGRGLQLLFYSVGIGQISSEVPQNLSASRPQDRQFILSSKKLLLSDSGFYLCAWSPGIGYTFGSGTRLTVV.

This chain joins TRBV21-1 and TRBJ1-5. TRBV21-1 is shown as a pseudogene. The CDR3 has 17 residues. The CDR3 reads CASSKEGGTHSNQPQHF. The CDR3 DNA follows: TGTGCCAGCAGCAAAGAGGGAGGGACACATAGCAATCAGCCCCAGCATTTT.

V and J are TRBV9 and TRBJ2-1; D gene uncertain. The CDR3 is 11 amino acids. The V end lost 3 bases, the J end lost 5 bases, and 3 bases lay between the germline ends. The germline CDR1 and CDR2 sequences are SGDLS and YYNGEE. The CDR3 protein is CASSADNEQFF. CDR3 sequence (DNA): TGTGCCAGCAGCGCGGACAATGAGCAGTTCTTC.

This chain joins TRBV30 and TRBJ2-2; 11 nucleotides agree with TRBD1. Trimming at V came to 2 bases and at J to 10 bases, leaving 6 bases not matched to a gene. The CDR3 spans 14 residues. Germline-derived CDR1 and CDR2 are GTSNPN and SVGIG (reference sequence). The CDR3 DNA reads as TGTGCCTGGAGTTTGGACAGGGGGCGCGAGGAGCTGTTTTTT. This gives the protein CAWSLDRGREELFF.

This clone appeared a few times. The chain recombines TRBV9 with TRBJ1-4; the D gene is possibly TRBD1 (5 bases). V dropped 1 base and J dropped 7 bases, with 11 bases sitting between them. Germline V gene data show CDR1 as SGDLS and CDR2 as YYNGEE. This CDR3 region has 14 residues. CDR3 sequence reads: CASSVRGFSEKLFF. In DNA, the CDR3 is TGTGCCAGCAGCGTACGGGGGTTTAGTGAAAAACTGTTTTTT.

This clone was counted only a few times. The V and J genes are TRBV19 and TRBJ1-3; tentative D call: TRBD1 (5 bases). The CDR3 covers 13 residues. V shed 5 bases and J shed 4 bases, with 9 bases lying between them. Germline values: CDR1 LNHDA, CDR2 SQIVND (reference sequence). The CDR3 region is CASSGGVGNTIYF. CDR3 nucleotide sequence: TGTGCCAGTAGTGGAGGGGTCGGAAACACCATATATTTT.

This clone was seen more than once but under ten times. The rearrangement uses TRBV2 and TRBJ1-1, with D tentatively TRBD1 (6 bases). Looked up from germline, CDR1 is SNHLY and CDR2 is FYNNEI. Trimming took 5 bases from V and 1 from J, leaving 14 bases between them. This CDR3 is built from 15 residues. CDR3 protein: CASSYPPTGNTEAFF. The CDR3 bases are TGTGCCAGCAGTTACCCGCCGACAGGGAACACTGAAGCTTTCTTT.

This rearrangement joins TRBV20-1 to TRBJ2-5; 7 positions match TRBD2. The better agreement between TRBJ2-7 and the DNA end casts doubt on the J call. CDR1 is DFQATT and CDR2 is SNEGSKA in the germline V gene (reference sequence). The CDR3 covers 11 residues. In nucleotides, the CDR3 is TGCAGTGCAGGGACTACTGACGAGCAGTACTTC. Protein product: CSAGTTDEQYF.

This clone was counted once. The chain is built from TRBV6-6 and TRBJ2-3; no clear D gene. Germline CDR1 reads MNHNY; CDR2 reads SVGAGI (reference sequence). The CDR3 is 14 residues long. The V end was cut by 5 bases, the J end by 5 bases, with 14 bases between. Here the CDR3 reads CASSQTLRLDTQYF. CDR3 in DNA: TGTGCCAGCAGTCAAACCCTGCGTTTAGATACGCAGTATTTT.

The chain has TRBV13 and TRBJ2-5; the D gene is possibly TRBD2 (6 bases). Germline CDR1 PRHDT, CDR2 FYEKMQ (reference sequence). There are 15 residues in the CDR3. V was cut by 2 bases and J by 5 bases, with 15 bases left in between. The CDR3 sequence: CASSLTLLAMETQYF. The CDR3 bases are TGTGCCAGCAGCTTAACCCTCCTAGCGATGGAGACCCAGTACTTC. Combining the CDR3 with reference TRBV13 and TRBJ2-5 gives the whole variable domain AAGVIQSPRHLIKEKRETATLKCYPIPRHDTVYWYQQGPGQDPQFLISFYEKMQSDKGSIPDRFSAQQFSDYHSELNMSSLELGDSALYFCASSLTLLAMETQYFGPGTRLLVL.

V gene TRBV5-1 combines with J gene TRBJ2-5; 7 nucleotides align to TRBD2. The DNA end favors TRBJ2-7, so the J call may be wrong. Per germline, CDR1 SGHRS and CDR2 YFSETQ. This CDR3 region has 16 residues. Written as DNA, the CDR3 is TGCGCCAGCAGCTTGTTGGGGAGGGGTCGGTCCTACGAGCAGTACTTC. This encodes CASSLLGRGRSYEQYF.

CDR3 protein: CASSLLQGSGTDTQYF. DNA for the CDR3: TGTGCCAGCAGCTTACTCCAAGGGTCAGGGACAGATACGCAGTATTTT. The chain employs TRBV5-4 and TRBJ2-3; the D gene is possibly TRBD1 (5 bases). The length of the CDR3 is 16 residues. In germline, CDR1 is SGHNT, CDR2 YYREEE (reference sequence). V was trimmed by 2 bases and J by 3 bases, leaving 16 bases between them.

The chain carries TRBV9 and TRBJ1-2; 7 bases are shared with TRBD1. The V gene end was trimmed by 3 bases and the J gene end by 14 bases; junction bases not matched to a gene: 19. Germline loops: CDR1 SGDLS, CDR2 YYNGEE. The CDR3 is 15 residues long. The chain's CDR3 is CASSAHLMSLPGQTF. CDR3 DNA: TGTGCCAGCAGCGCCCACCTAATGTCCCTTCCGGGACAGACCTTC.

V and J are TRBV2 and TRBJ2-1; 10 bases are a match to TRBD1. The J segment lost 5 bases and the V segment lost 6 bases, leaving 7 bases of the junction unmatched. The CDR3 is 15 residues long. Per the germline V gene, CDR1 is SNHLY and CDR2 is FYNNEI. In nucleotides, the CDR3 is TGTGCCAGCAGACTAACCGGGACAGGGGACAATGAGCAGTTCTTC. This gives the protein CASRLTGTGDNEQFF.

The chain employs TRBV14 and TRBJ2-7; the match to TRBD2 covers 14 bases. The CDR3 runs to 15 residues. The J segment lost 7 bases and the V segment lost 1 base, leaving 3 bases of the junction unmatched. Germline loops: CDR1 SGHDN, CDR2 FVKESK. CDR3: CASSQGGTSGREQYF. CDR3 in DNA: TGTGCCAGCAGCCAAGGCGGGACTAGCGGGAGAGAGCAGTACTTC. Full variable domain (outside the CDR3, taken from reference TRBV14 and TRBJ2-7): EAGVTQFPSHSVIEKGQTVTLRCDPISGHDNLYWYRRVMGKEIKFLLHFVKESKQDESGMPNNRFLAERTGGTYSTLKVQPAELEDSGVYFCASSQGGTSGREQYFGPGTRLTVT.

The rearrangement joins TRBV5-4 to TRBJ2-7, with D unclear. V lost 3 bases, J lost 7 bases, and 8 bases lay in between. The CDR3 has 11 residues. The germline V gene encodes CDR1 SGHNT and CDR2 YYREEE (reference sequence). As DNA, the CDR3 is TGTGCCAGCAGCTCTTATGAGGAGCAGTACTTC. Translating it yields CASSSYEEQYF.

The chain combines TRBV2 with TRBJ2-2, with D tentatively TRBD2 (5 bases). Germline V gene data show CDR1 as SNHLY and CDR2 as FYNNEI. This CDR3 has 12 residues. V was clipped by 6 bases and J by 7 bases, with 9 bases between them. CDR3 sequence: CASRSGNGELFF. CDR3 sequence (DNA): TGTGCCAGCAGATCGGGGAACGGGGAGCTGTTTTTT.

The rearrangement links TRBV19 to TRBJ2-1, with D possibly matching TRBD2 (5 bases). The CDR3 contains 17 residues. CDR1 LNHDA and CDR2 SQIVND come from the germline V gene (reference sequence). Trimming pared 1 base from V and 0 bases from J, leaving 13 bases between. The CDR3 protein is CASSIGSGSSSYNEQFF. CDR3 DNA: TGTGCCAGTAGTATAGGGAGCGGATCGAGCTCCTACAATGAGCAGTTCTTC. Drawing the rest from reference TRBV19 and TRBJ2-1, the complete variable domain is DGGITQSPKYLFRKEGQNVTLSCEQNLNHDAMYWYRQDPGQGLRLIYYSQIVNDFQKGDIAEGYSVSREKKESFPLTVTSAQKNPTAFYLCASSIGSGSSSYNEQFFGPGTRLTVL.

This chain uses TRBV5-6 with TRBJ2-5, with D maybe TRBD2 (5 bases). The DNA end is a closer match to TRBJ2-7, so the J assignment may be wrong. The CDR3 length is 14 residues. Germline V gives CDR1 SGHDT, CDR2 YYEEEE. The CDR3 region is CASSPGLGSYEQYF. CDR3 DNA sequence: TGTGCCAGCAGCCCCGGACTGGGATCCTACGAGCAGTACTTC.

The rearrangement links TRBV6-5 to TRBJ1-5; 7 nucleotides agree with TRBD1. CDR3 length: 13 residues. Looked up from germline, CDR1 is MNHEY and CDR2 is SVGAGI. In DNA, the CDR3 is TGTGCTACGATGCAGGGGGGCAATCAGCCCCAGCATTTT. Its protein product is CATMQGGNQPQHF.

CDR3 in amino acids: CASSPRQETYEQYF. The CDR3 bases are TGTGCCAGCAGTCCCCGACAGGAGACCTACGAGCAGTACTTC. The V gene is TRBV6-1, the J gene TRBJ2-7, with D tentatively TRBD1 (6 bases). V was shortened by 5 bases and J by 2 bases, with 13 bases between the two germline ends. This CDR3 has 14 amino acids. Germline CDR1 reads MNHNS; CDR2 reads SASEGT.

This CDR3 is CASSLTGTSDQETQYF. The CDR3 DNA follows: TGTGCCAGCAGCTTGACCGGGACTAGCGACCAAGAGACCCAGTACTTC. The chain joins TRBV11-3 to TRBJ2-5; 10 bases are a match to TRBD2. There are 16 residues in the CDR3. J was trimmed by 0 bases and V by 3 bases; bases with no gene match: 4. Germline values: CDR1 SGHNT, CDR2 YENEEA.